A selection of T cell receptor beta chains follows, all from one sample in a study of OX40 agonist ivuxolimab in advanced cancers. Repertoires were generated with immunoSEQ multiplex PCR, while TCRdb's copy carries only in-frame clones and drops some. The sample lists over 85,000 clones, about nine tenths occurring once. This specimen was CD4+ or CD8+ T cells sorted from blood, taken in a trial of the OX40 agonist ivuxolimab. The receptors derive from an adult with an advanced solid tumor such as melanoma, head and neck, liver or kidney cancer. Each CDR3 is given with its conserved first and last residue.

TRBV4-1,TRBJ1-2,CASSQVGVGGYTF
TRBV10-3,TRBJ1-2,CAIDRSDSSNYGYTF
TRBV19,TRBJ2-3,CASSSDRGTDTQYF
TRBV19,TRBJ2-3,CASSSSGTRGDTQYF
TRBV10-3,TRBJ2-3,CAISVEGNTDTQYF
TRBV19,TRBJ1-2,CASTPWTRPDGYTF
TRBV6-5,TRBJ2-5,CASRPTGRETQYF
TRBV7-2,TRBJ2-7,CASSSPLVANYEQYF
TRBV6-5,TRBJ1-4,CASGYRGNGEKLFF
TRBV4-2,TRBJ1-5,CASSQVIGVFSNQPQHF
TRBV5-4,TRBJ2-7,CASSLDRGVHEQYF
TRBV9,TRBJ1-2,CASSVGAGEGGYTF
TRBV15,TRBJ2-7,CATSGRGRGPELYYYEQYF
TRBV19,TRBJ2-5,CASSIYGIGETQYF
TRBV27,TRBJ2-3,CASSLRISTDTQYF
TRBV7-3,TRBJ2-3,CASSLNSLSTDTQYF
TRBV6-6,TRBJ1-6,CASSYEGTPSPLHF
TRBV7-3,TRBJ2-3,CASSSRGGTDTQYF
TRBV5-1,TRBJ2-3,CASSLVLAGDADTQYF
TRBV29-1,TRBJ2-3,CSVAEILLAGKQGGQYF
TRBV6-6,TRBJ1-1,CASTTRAEGGNTEAFF